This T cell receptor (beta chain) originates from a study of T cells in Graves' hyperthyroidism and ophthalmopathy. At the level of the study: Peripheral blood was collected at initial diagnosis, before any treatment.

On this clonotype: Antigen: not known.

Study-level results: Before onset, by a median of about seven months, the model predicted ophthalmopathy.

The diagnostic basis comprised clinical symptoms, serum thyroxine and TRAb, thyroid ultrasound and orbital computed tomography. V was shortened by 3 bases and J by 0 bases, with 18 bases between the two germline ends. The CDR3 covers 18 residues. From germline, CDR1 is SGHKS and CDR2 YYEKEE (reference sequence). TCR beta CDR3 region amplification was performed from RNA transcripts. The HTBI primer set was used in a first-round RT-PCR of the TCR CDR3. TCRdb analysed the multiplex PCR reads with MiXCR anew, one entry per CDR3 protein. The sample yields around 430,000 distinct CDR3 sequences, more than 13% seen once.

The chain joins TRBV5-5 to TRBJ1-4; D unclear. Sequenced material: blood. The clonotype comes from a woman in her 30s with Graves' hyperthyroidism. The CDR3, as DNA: TGTGCCAGCAGCTACAGCATATTCCGAGACGCAACTAATGAAAAACTGTTTTTT. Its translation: CASSYSIFRDATNEKLFF.